The 18 T cell receptor beta chains given below trace back to one sample, sequenced in a study of a mutant IDH1 vaccine in newly diagnosed glioma. Which antigens these TCRs recognize remains unknown. Repertoires were generated with immunoSEQ multiplex PCR, while TCRdb's copy carries only in-frame clones and drops some. The sample has 35,000 to 50,000 clones; approximately 80% are singletons. Time point here: week 35, safety follow-up. A 20-mer mutant IDH1 peptide at 300 ug was injected subcutaneously with topical imiquimod. The sample in question was PBMCs, obtained from a glioma patient whose treatment included an IDH1 peptide vaccine. Receptors originate from a woman aged 45-60 years with glioma.

The rearrangement uses TRBV5-1 and TRBJ1-1, with D hard to call. V gave up 4 bases and J gave up 1 base, with 14 bases separating them. The CDR3 extends over 15 amino acids. The V gene's germline CDR1 is SGHRS and CDR2 YFSETQ. In DNA form, the CDR3 reads TGCGCCAGCAGCCCTTTACAGATTAAGAACACTGAAGCTTTCTTT. Its translation is CASSPLQIKNTEAFF.

This sequence joins TRBV5-6 and TRBJ1-1; 7 nucleotides align to TRBD1. The germline CDR1 and CDR2 sequences are SGHDT and YYEEEE. The CDR3 runs to 15 residues. The V and J ends lost 2 bases and 3 bases, in that order; junction bases with no gene match: 7. In DNA, the CDR3 is TGTGCCAGCAGCTTCAACCCAGGGACAGACACTGAAGCTTTCTTT. Amino acid sequence: CASSFNPGTDTEAFF.

J is TRBJ1-2 and V is TRBV9, with 7 bases matching TRBD1. Germline values: CDR1 SGDLS, CDR2 YYNGEE. The junction had 2 bases not matched to a gene; V was cut back by 0 bases and J by 0 bases. The CDR3 contains 15 residues. CDR3 bases: TGTGCCAGCAGCGTAGGGGGACAGTCTAACTATGGCTACACCTTC. Its protein is CASSVGGQSNYGYTF.

By frequency in the sample, this clone is medium-sized. J is TRBJ1-2 and V is TRBV30, with 11 bases lining up with TRBD1. Trimming cost V 2 bases and J 8 bases; bases outside gene matches: 13. The CDR3 has 16 residues. From germline, CDR1 is GTSNPN and CDR2 SVGIG (reference sequence). CDR3 loop: CAWSRISGTGGGGYTF. The CDR3 nucleotides read TGTGCCTGGAGTAGAATCTCCGGGACAGGGGGAGGGGGCTACACCTTC.

This chain links TRBV10-1 with TRBJ1-1; the D gene is possibly TRBD1 (5 bases). Germline CDR1 and CDR2: WNHNN and SYGVQD (reference sequence). V gave up 9 bases and J gave up 5 bases, with 19 bases separating them. This CDR3 spans 14 amino acids. CDR3 protein: CARAGSSIGTEAFF. CDR3 bases: TGCGCCAGGGCAGGGTCTTCGATAGGAACTGAAGCTTTCTTT.

The chain employs TRBV19 and TRBJ1-1; perhaps TRBD1 as D (5 bases). This CDR3 comprises 14 residues. Germline V gene sequence: CDR1 LNHDA, CDR2 SQIVND (reference sequence). V was pared by 5 bases and J by 11 bases, with 21 bases between. This chain's CDR3 is CASSPGTPTGGAFF. Here the CDR3 DNA reads TGTGCCAGTAGTCCCGGGACCCCTACCGGGGGGGCTTTCTTT.

The gene calls are TRBV5-1 and TRBJ2-3; 7 nucleotides align to TRBD1. Germline trimming cut 0 bases from V and 0 bases from J; bases unmatched to any gene: 4. Germline V gene data show CDR1 as SGHRS and CDR2 as YFSETQ. The CDR3 is 16 residues long. For the CDR3, the DNA is TGCGCCAGCAGCTTGGGAGGGACAGCTAGCACAGATACGCAGTATTTT. Encoded protein: CASSLGGTASTDTQYF. Full variable domain (missing parts from reference TRBV5-1 and TRBJ2-3): KAGVTQTPRYLIKTRGQQVTLSCSPISGHRSVSWYQQTPGQGLQFLFEYFSETQRNKGNFPGRFSGRQFSNSRSEMNVSTLELGDSALYLCASSLGGTASTDTQYFGPGTRLTVL.

This clone came up a few times. This chain uses TRBV5-4 with TRBJ1-6, with D hard to call. Germline assignment: CDR1 SGHNT and CDR2 YYREEE (reference sequence). CDR3 length: 11 residues. V lost 7 bases and J 7 bases, leaving 6 bases between the germline ends. CDR3 sequence (DNA): TGTGCCAGCCAAGAAAATTCACCCCTCCACTTT. It specifies CASQENSPLHF.

J is TRBJ1-1 and V is TRBV15, with TRBD1 matching 11 bases. Germline CDR1 and CDR2: LNHNV and YYDKDF (reference sequence). This CDR3 comprises 17 residues. After removal of 8 bases from V and 0 bases from J, the junction contained 11 bases not matched to a gene. CDR3: CATSSGQGGGMNTEAFF. The CDR3 nucleotides are TGTGCCACCTCTTCGGGACAGGGGGGGGGAATGAACACTGAAGCTTTCTTT.

This clone occurred a few times. V gene TRBV5-4 combines with J gene TRBJ1-1; TRBD1 matches 7 bases. This CDR3 is 14 amino acids long. The germline gives CDR1 SGHNT, CDR2 YYREEE (reference sequence). The ends lost 4 bases at V and 1 base at J; junction bases unmatched: 4. CDR3 in DNA: TGTGCCAGCAGCGCCCGACAGGGGAACACTGAAGCTTTCTTT. Protein product: CASSARQGNTEAFF.

V is TRBV7-9 and J is TRBJ1-1, with D possibly TRBD1 on 5 matching bases. V lost 1 base to trimming and J lost 10 bases, with 13 bases between them. Germline V gene lookup returns CDR1 SEHNR and CDR2 FQNEAQ (reference sequence). This CDR3 has 13 residues. The CDR3 sequence: CASSLGDPTPAFF. DNA of the CDR3: TGTGCCAGCAGCTTAGGGGACCCAACGCCAGCTTTCTTT.

The chain couples TRBV18 to TRBJ2-1, with D hard to call. The germline V gene has CDR1 KGHSH and CDR2 LQKENI. Trimming removed 3 bases at V and 7 bases at J, with 10 bases between. This CDR3 is built from 13 residues. The CDR3 protein is CASSPPVGNEQFF. CDR3 DNA sequence: TGTGCCAGCTCACCCCCGGTGGGTAATGAGCAGTTCTTC.

The V gene is TRBV4-3, the J gene TRBJ2-7, with 7 bases that match TRBD1. Germline CDR1 LGHNA, CDR2 YSLEER. This CDR3 region has 15 residues. V dropped 3 bases and J dropped 4; count of bases not matched to a gene: 9. CDR3 nucleotide sequence: TGCGCCAGCAGCCACCGCAGGGGGAAGGATTACGAGCAGTACTTC. Amino acids: CASSHRRGKDYEQYF.

This clone was recorded once. V usage is TRBV5-1 and J usage is TRBJ2-3; 7 positions match TRBD1. Looked up from germline, CDR1 is SGHRS and CDR2 is YFSETQ. Losses at the gene ends were 3 bases for V and 0 bases for J; bases not matched to a gene: 16. The CDR3 has 19 amino acids. The DNA of the CDR3 is TGCGCCAGCAGCTCGAACCGGGTGTGGACAGGCTTAAGCACAGATACGCAGTATTTT. As protein: CASSSNRVWTGLSTDTQYF.

The chain employs TRBV5-4 and TRBJ1-1; no clear D. Per germline, CDR1 SGHNT and CDR2 YYREEE (reference sequence). The CDR3 extends over 13 amino acids. V was shortened by 4 bases and J by 11 bases, with 18 bases between the two germline ends. In DNA, the CDR3 is TGTGCCAGCAGCCCGGTCGGCGGGGTCGGGGCTTTCTTT. This codes for CASSPVGGVGAFF.

The chain couples TRBV7-2 to TRBJ2-7; possible D gene TRBD2, 6 bases. CDR3 size: 16 residues. The V gene lost 1 base and the J gene lost 3 bases, with 16 bases spanning the gap. Germline V CDR1 and CDR2: SGHTA, FQGNSA. For the CDR3, the DNA is TGTGCCAGCAGCTTAGTCCCCATAGCGGCTAACTACGAGCAGTACTTC. It encodes CASSLVPIAANYEQYF. The entire variable domain, with the rest obtained from reference TRBV7-2 and TRBJ2-7, is as follows: GAGVSQSPSNKVTEKGKDVELRCDPISGHTALYWYRQSLGQGLEFLIYFQGNSAPDKSGLPSDRFSAERTGGSVSTLTIQRTQQEDSAVYLCASSLVPIAANYEQYFGPGTRLTVT.

The chain joins TRBV11-3 to TRBJ1-5, with D hard to call. This CDR3 spans 14 amino acids. CDR1 is SGHNT, CDR2 YENEEA, per germline. V gave up 4 bases and J gave up 5 bases, with 12 bases separating them. This CDR3 is CASSSGSQHQPQHF. The CDR3 bases are TGTGCCAGCAGCTCCGGATCCCAACATCAGCCCCAGCATTTT.

The chain links TRBV5-4 to TRBJ1-2; 9 nucleotides align to TRBD1. After removal of 7 bases from V and 2 bases from J, the junction contained 6 bases not matched to a gene. The CDR3 spans 14 residues. Germline assignment: CDR1 SGHNT and CDR2 YYREEE (reference sequence). CDR3 protein: CASLIQGANYGYTF. Written as DNA, the CDR3 is TGTGCCAGCTTGATACAGGGGGCCAACTATGGCTACACCTTC.